Each of the 16 T cell receptor beta chains below was sequenced from the same sample in a study of blood T cell repertoires in COVID-19 (dated by TCRdb to between 2020 and 2021). Receptor libraries were prepared by the immunoSEQ multiplex PCR assay. TCRdb mirrors the immuneACCESS table, restricted to in-frame sequences. Some clones are absent from its copies; in checked studies, under half trace to an unresolved V gene, and the reason for the others is unknown. The sample includes roughly 200,000 clones, with about 85% observed a single time. Clones ranked in the top ten supply approximately 6% of the sample. Sequencing input: peripheral blood. These TCRs come from a woman aged 40-49 years with COVID-19, enrolled during active disease.

This rearrangement joins TRBV19 to TRBJ1-1; D unclear. The V and J ends lost 1 base and 5 bases respectively, with 14 bases between them. CDR3 size: 15 residues. Per the germline V gene, CDR1 is LNHDA and CDR2 is SQIVND (reference sequence). CDR3 loop: CASSIAAGPKTEAFF. The DNA of the CDR3 is TGTGCCAGTAGTATAGCGGCGGGCCCTAAGACTGAAGCTTTCTTT.

The chain links TRBV3-1 (or the pseudogene TRBV3-2) to TRBJ1-2; no clear D. V gave up 5 bases and J gave up 1 base, with 17 bases separating them. In germline, CDR1 is LGHDT, CDR2 YNNKEL (reference sequence). CDR3 length: 16 residues. Here the CDR3 reads CASSRLPDFNNYGYTF. CDR3 sequence (DNA): TGTGCCAGCAGCAGACTCCCGGACTTTAATAACTATGGCTACACCTTC.

The rearrangement uses TRBV19 and TRBJ1-4, with 7 positions matching TRBD1. The germline V gene has CDR1 LNHDA and CDR2 SQIVND (reference sequence). This CDR3 has 13 amino acids. The ends lost 8 bases at V and 5 bases at J; junction bases unmatched: 5. CDR3 loop: CASWRGRNEKLFF. The CDR3, as DNA: TGTGCCAGTTGGAGGGGGCGAAATGAAAAACTGTTTTTT.

This chain joins TRBV30 and TRBJ2-3, with TRBD2 matching over 11 bases. Germline lookup yields CDR1 GTSNPN and CDR2 SVGIG (reference sequence). The junction had 4 bases not matched to a gene; V was cut back by 4 bases and J by 1 base. The CDR3 length is 15 residues. CDR3 bases: TGTGCCTGGAAGAAGGGACTAGCGGGCACAGATACGCAGTATTTT. Translating it yields CAWKKGLAGTDTQYF.

The V gene is TRBV5-6, the J gene TRBJ2-6, with D perhaps matching TRBD2 (5 bases). The CDR3 extends over 15 amino acids. Looked up from germline, CDR1 is SGHDT and CDR2 is YYEEEE. With 2 bases removed from V and 4 bases from J, the gap between germline ends came to 10 bases. The CDR3 sequence: CASSFMRAGANVLTF. CDR3 in DNA: TGTGCCAGCAGCTTCATGAGGGCCGGGGCCAACGTCCTGACTTTC.

Here the CDR3 reads CASSWGRGNEKLFF. As DNA, the CDR3 is TGTGCCAGCAGCTGGGGCAGGGGTAATGAAAAACTGTTTTTT. The chain employs TRBV11-2 and TRBJ1-4; D is perhaps TRBD1 (6 bases). This CDR3 spans 14 amino acids. From germline, CDR1 is SGHAT and CDR2 FQNNGV. V lost 4 bases to trimming and J lost 4 bases, with 10 bases between them.

This chain uses TRBV5-1 with TRBJ1-6; D is ambiguous. The V gene lost 4 bases and the J gene lost 7 bases, with 12 bases spanning the gap. The CDR3 totals 14 residues. CDR1 and CDR2 from the germline V gene are SGHRS and YFSETQ. The CDR3 spells CASSQEGSNSPLHF. The CDR3 DNA is TGCGCCAGCAGCCAGGAGGGTAGCAATTCACCCCTCCACTTT.

This clone was seen a few times. The chain combines TRBV19 with TRBJ1-5, with 8 bases that match TRBD1. The CDR3 length is 17 residues. Trimming at V came to 5 bases and at J to 1 base, leaving 10 bases not matched to a gene. Germline loops: CDR1 LNHDA, CDR2 SQIVND (reference sequence). The CDR3 DNA sequence: TGTGCCAGTAGTCTCACAGGGGGGGTACACAGCAATCAGCCCCAGCATTTT. Translating gives CASSLTGGVHSNQPQHF. Supplemented by reference TRBV19 and TRBJ1-5, the full variable domain reads DGGITQSPKYLFRKEGQNVTLSCEQNLNHDAMYWYRQDPGQGLRLIYYSQIVNDFQKGDIAEGYSVSREKKESFPLTVTSAQKNPTAFYLCASSLTGGVHSNQPQHFGDGTRLSIL.

The J gene is TRBJ2-2, the V gene TRBV7-9, with TRBD1 as a possible D gene (5 bases). V gave up 0 bases and J gave up 3 bases, with 8 bases separating them. The germline gives CDR1 SEHNR, CDR2 FQNEAQ (reference sequence). The CDR3 extends over 15 amino acids. The CDR3 DNA is TGTGCCAGCAGCTTAGCGGGGCTTGACACCGGGGAGCTGTTTTTT. This encodes CASSLAGLDTGELFF.

This chain uses TRBV5-4 with TRBJ1-4; D is unresolved. V gave up 6 bases and J gave up 0 bases, with 12 bases separating them. This CDR3 comprises 15 residues. CDR1 SGHNT and CDR2 YYREEE come from the germline V gene (reference sequence). Here the CDR3 reads CASNSKTATNEKLFF. CDR3 bases: TGTGCCAGCAACTCAAAAACAGCAACTAATGAAAAACTGTTTTTT.

This chain joins TRBV19 and TRBJ2-1; 8 bases fit TRBD2. In germline, CDR1 is LNHDA, CDR2 SQIVND (reference sequence). J gave up 8 bases and V 1 base, and 4 bases lay outside the gene matches. The CDR3 is 14 amino acids. The CDR3 here is CASSIARTSHEQFF. DNA for the CDR3: TGTGCCAGTAGTATAGCTCGGACTAGCCATGAGCAGTTCTTC. Full variable domain (rest looked up from reference TRBV19 and TRBJ2-1): DGGITQSPKYLFRKEGQNVTLSCEQNLNHDAMYWYRQDPGQGLRLIYYSQIVNDFQKGDIAEGYSVSREKKESFPLTVTSAQKNPTAFYLCASSIARTSHEQFFGPGTRLTVL.

This clone has a handful of counts. The same CDR3 is also encoded by other DNA sequences in this sample. CDR3 sequence (DNA): TGTGCCAGCAGCTTAGGACAGAACACTGAAGCTTTCTTT. It codes for CASSLGQNTEAFF. V gene TRBV7-9 combines with J gene TRBJ1-1; the D is unclear. The CDR3 is 13 residues long. Germline lookup yields CDR1 SEHNR and CDR2 FQNEAQ (reference sequence). Trimming pared 1 base from V and 1 base from J, leaving 4 bases between.

The V and J genes are TRBV24-1 and TRBJ2-5; tentative D call: TRBD1 (5 bases). Trimming stripped 4 bases from V and 4 bases from J, with 9 bases between. Germline values: CDR1 KGHDR, CDR2 SFDVKD. The length of the CDR3 is 13 residues. The CDR3 DNA is TGTGCCACCAGTGACAGTGGGGCAGAGACCCAGTACTTC. It codes for CATSDSGAETQYF.

A single count supports this clone. V and J are TRBV9 and TRBJ1-2, with 8 nucleotides matching TRBD1. This CDR3 is 12 amino acids long. The ends lost 4 bases at V and 7 bases at J; junction bases unmatched: 3. Germline assignment: CDR1 SGDLS and CDR2 YYNGEE. CDR3 bases: TGTGCCAGCAGCCGACAGGGGAGTGGCTACACCTTC. It translates to CASSRQGSGYTF.

The V gene is TRBV7-2, the J gene TRBJ2-7; D might be TRBD2 (5 bases). In germline, CDR1 is SGHTA, CDR2 FQGNSA. The CDR3 runs 12 residues. V was pared by 5 bases and J by 5 bases, with 10 bases between. The CDR3 DNA is TGTGCCAGCAGCCAAACTAGGAACGAGCAGTACTTC. Translated, it gives CASSQTRNEQYF.

J is TRBJ2-6 and V is TRBV19; D uncertain. Germline assignment: CDR1 LNHDA and CDR2 SQIVND (reference sequence). The CDR3 sequence is 17 residues long. Trimming took off 6 bases at V and 2 bases at J, with 17 bases between the two ends. This chain's CDR3 is CASRVYSPATGANVLTF. Here the CDR3 DNA reads TGTGCCAGTAGAGTGTACAGCCCTGCTACTGGGGCCAACGTCCTGACTTTC.